This is a list of T cell receptor beta chains from one sample in a study of blood T cell repertoires in COVID-19. Sequencing was performed with immunoSEQ multiplex PCR; in TCRdb, only in-frame clones are kept and a portion is missing. The sample consists of 100,000 to 150,000 clones, roughly 84% of them appearing once. The specimen was peripheral blood. The receptors stem from a woman under 40 who had recovered from COVID-19. The CDR3 runs from the conserved cysteine through the conserved F or W. The D gene is left open where the match is weak.

TRBV20-1	-	CSASKVRMGAQETQYF
TRBV2	-	CASRPRTVKPQYF
TRBV6-5	-	CASSLAPADTDTQYF
TRBV10-3	TRBD1	CAISAQQGQTYSGNTIYF
TRBV15	-	CATSRRGGGINTEAFF
TRBV28	-	CASSPTVRETQYF
TRBV19	-	CASSYLGGNQPQHF
TRBV11-2	-	CASRRNTDFLRDTQYF
TRBV18	TRBD2	CASSPLAGGPPSSYEQYF
TRBV6-1	-	CASSEVPVASGNTIYF
TRBV13	-	CASSLGQRNEKLFF
TRBV11-2	TRBD1	CASRGGQGNTDTQYF
TRBV27	-	CASSLFRGVSYGYTF
TRBV6-6	-	CASRPRLGTEAFF
TRBV14	-	CASSQVSGSDYNEQFF
TRBV18	-	CASSPTVFNTEAFF
TRBV6-5	TRBD1	CASSQSQGAPEAFF
TRBV30	TRBD1	CAWNPQGVGETQYF
TRBV27	-	CASSLIGGVSYGYTF
TRBV4-1	TRBD1	CASSPTGQMNTEAFF
TRBV11-2	TRBD1	CASSPRTGLIENTEAFF
TRBV18	TRBD1	CASSPLNRDRENEQFF
TRBV10-2	-	CASSPADRNYGYTF
TRBV19	-	CASSMSLAKNIQYF
TRBV3-1/TRBV3-2	-	CASSPDSIEQYF
TRBV7-6	TRBD2	CASSPLGGSPYEQFF
TRBV11-2	-	CASSLGGRYYQETQYF
TRBV2	-	CASSESGYSNQPQHF
TRBV7-8	TRBD2	CASSLPPWTSGGLYEQYF
TRBV13	-	CASSSRGIPYEQYF
TRBV7-8	-	CASSLSLVETQYF
TRBV27	TRBD2	CASSSFGGDEQYF
TRBV10-3	TRBD1	CAIGDRGVDTQYF
TRBV2	-	CAGGEGANYGYTF
TRBV7-8	-	CASSLATGGQPQHF
TRBV9	TRBD2	CASSVTGTSGNNEQFF
TRBV7-9	-	CASSFRHNTEAFF
TRBV6-5	TRBD1	CASSIGDSPYEQYF
TRBV7-9	-	CASSLAEYTEAFF
TRBV25-1	TRBD1	CASSEKRGLKIYEQYF
TRBV2	-	CASSEQGTTDTQYF
TRBV11-1	-	CAGSLSLSRETQYF
TRBV20-1	-	CSARGGSYEQYF
TRBV18	-	CASSATRGGGNYGYTF
TRBV7-2	-	CASSYSYGYTF
TRBV3-1/TRBV3-2	TRBD2	CASSQDYGAREGEQYF
TRBV5-5	-	CASSLGPVYYGYTF
TRBV2	-	CASTEGSAEQYF
TRBV6-2/TRBV6-3	TRBD1	CASSSPTGDWSYNEQFF
TRBV18	TRBD2	CASSPLRAGVTGELFF
TRBV10-3	-	CAISGKGQPQHF
TRBV5-1	TRBD2	CASSSGTSPVAETQYF
TRBV30	TRBD1	CAWSLQGRRHTEAFF
TRBV6-5	-	CASSYSEGGYEQYF